This T cell receptor (beta chain) was identified in a study of blood T cells in healthy people across ages. Study-wide findings and caveats: Any conclusive comparison of naive versus antigen-experienced cells was prevented by using unsorted PBMCs.

The second PCR ran about 6 to 11 cycles with a sample-barcoded 5' primer and J-beta primers. Each cDNA molecule carried a tag from a template-switch adaptor that contained 12 random nucleotides. TCRdb redid the calling of the 5' RACE reads with MiXCR, one entry per CDR3 protein. The sample has hundreds of thousands of distinct CDR3 sequences, 24% seen once; the top ten hold 7.5% to 9%. Trimming removed 0 bases from V and 1 base from J; junction bases left unmatched: 10. The CDR3 has 20 amino acids. Germline lookup yields CDR1 SGHTA and CDR2 FQGNSA. Healthy Caucasian individuals from Russia aged roughly 6 to 95 served as donors. As to this clonotype: Antigen specificity is unknown.

These same data were also listed under a study on T cells of mothers and their children.

The specimen was blood. The TCR was taken from a boy younger than 18 in good health. This chain joins TRBV7-2 and TRBJ2-2; TRBD2 matches 11 bases. Here the CDR3 reads CASSLALAGAKGMNTGELFF. The DNA of the CDR3 is TGTGCCAGCAGCTTAGCACTAGCGGGAGCTAAGGGAATGAACACCGGGGAGCTGTTTTTT.